These T cell receptor beta chains were read from a single sample in a study of T cells in Graves' hyperthyroidism and ophthalmopathy. TCRdb re-analysed the multiplex PCR reads in MiXCR, keeping a single row per CDR3 protein. This sample has roughly 700,000 distinct CDR3 sequences, with 12% to 15% found just once. The sequenced sample consisted of blood. The receptors originated from a young woman with Graves' hyperthyroidism. The CDR3 runs from the conserved cysteine through the conserved F or W. A D gene is named only where the DNA matches it firmly. Size is stated for part of the rows, as once, few or many counts, or as a class when the clone is expanded.

D: TRBD1
V: TRBV7-8
size: NA
J: TRBJ1-1
DNA: TGTGCCAGCAGCATCCGGGACAGGGTTTGGGGCGCTGAAGCTTTCTTT
CDR3: CASSIRDRVWGAEAFF

D: TRBD1
V: TRBV7-2
size: NA
J: TRBJ1-4
DNA: TGTGCCAGCAGCCTCGGGACAGCCGTTAATGAAAAACTGTTTTTT
CDR3: CASSLGTAVNEKLFF

D: NA
V: TRBV7-3
size: NA
J: TRBJ2-1
DNA: TGTGCCAGCAGCTCGAGATCCTATGGGGAGCAGTTCTTC
CDR3: CASSSRSYGEQFF

D: NA
V: TRBV5-6
size: NA
J: TRBJ2-2
DNA: TGTGCCAGCAGACAGCTAACCGGGGAGCTGTTTTTT
CDR3: CASRQLTGELFF

D: NA
V: TRBV7-9
size: many
J: TRBJ2-1
DNA: TGTGCCAGCAGCGCCATCTCCGGGACACTATTCTACAATGAGCAGTTCTTC
CDR3: CASSAISGTLFYNEQFF

D: TRBD2
V: TRBV11-1
size: many
J: TRBJ2-1
DNA: TGTGCCAGCAGCCTGACACTAGCGGGAAGGACTTACAATGAGCAGTTCTTC
CDR3: CASSLTLAGRTYNEQFF

D: NA
V: TRBV6-1
size: NA
J: TRBJ2-3
DNA: TGTGCCAGTTTAAGGGAGGGGGCTTATACGCAGTATTTT
CDR3: CASLREGAYTQYF

D: NA
V: TRBV12-5
size: NA
J: TRBJ2-2
DNA: TGTGCTAGTGGTTTGGCGTACACCGGGGAGCTGTTTTTT
CDR3: CASGLAYTGELFF

D: TRBD2
V: TRBV7-9
size: few
J: TRBJ2-1
DNA: TGTGCCAGCAGCTTTACAGCGGGAGGAGTCTACAATGAGCAGTTCTTC
CDR3: CASSFTAGGVYNEQFF

D: TRBD1
V: TRBV5-1
size: NA
J: TRBJ2-7
DNA: TGTGCCAGCAGCCCACTGACAGGGAGCTACGAGCAGTACTTC
CDR3: CASSPLTGSYEQYF

D: NA
V: TRBV7-8
size: NA
J: TRBJ2-5
DNA: TGTGCCAGCAGCTTAGCCGTATCCGGGGAGCTGATTCGAGAGACCCAGTACTTC
CDR3: CASSLAVSGELIRETQYF

D: TRBD1
V: TRBV2
size: many
J: TRBJ2-1
DNA: TGTGCCAGCAGGGGACAGATCTCCTACAATGAGCAGTTCTTC
CDR3: CASRGQISYNEQFF

D: NA
V: TRBV5-6
size: few
J: TRBJ1-1
DNA: TGTGCCAGCAGCCCGTTCGCTTGGGTGAACACTGAAGCTTTCTTT
CDR3: CASSPFAWVNTEAFF

D: NA
V: TRBV2
size: many
J: TRBJ1-1
DNA: TGTGCCAGCAGTGAAGTCTACAGGACAGTTAACACTGAAGCTTTCTTT
CDR3: CASSEVYRTVNTEAFF

D: NA
V: TRBV19
size: few
J: TRBJ1-1
DNA: TGTGCCAGTAGTATCCGGGGGGAGGTGAGTGAAGCTTTCTTT
CDR3: CASSIRGEVSEAFF

D: NA
V: TRBV7-9
size: NA
J: TRBJ2-1
DNA: TGTGCCAGCAGCTTAGATAGCGGCAGACGCAATGAGCAGTTCTTC
CDR3: CASSLDSGRRNEQFF

D: NA
V: TRBV27
size: many
J: TRBJ1-1
DNA: TGTGCCAGCAGTACGGGACCGAAGAACACTGAAGCTTTCTTT
CDR3: CASSTGPKNTEAFF

D: NA
V: TRBV10-2
size: NA
J: TRBJ1-1
DNA: TGCGCCAGCAGTGACGGCGCATACACTGAAGCTTTCTTT
CDR3: CASSDGAYTEAFF

D: TRBD2
V: TRBV6-1
size: many
J: TRBJ2-5
DNA: TGTGCCAGCCTACCGCGGGAGGGCCAAGAAGATGAGACCCAGTACTTC
CDR3: CASLPREGQEDETQYF

D: TRBD2
V: TRBV28
size: many
J: TRBJ2-1
DNA: TGTGCCAGCAGTTTCGTCGGGGGGCTAGCGGGAGGGCCTTACAATGAGCAGTTCTTC
CDR3: CASSFVGGLAGGPYNEQFF

D: NA
V: TRBV5-1
size: many
J: TRBJ1-1
DNA: TGCGCCAGCAGCTGGGGACATTCCGGGAACACTGAAGCTTTCTTT
CDR3: CASSWGHSGNTEAFF

D: NA
V: TRBV19
size: NA
J: TRBJ1-5
DNA: TGTGCCTCAAAGAGGGGAGGTAGCAATCAGCCCCAGCATTTT
CDR3: CASKRGGSNQPQHF

D: NA
V: TRBV11-3
size: NA
J: TRBJ2-2
DNA: TGTGCCAGCAGTTTTAACAGGGCCGGGGAGCTGTTTTTT
CDR3: CASSFNRAGELFF

D: NA
V: TRBV13
size: many
J: TRBJ2-5
DNA: TGTGCCAGCAGCGACCGGGACCGACGTCAAGAGACCCAGTACTTC
CDR3: CASSDRDRRQETQYF

D: NA
V: TRBV6-1
size: many
J: TRBJ2-5
DNA: TGTGCCAGCAGTAACTCCGCTCCGGGGAAGGAGACCCAGTACTTC
CDR3: CASSNSAPGKETQYF

D: TRBD2
V: TRBV11-2
size: few
J: TRBJ2-7
DNA: TGTGCCAGCAGCTTATTTCGAGCGGGAGGCTTCTACGAGCAGTACTTC
CDR3: CASSLFRAGGFYEQYF

D: TRBD2
V: TRBV10-2
size: NA
J: TRBJ2-2
DNA: TGCGCCAGCACAGGACTAGCGGCTGAGTTTTACGGGGAGCTGTTTTTT
CDR3: CASTGLAAEFYGELFF

D: NA
V: TRBV7-3
size: NA
J: TRBJ2-4
DNA: TGTGCCAGCAGGGTTCACGATGGGAACAAAAACATTCAGTACTTC
CDR3: CASRVHDGNKNIQYF

D: NA
V: TRBV20-1
size: few
J: TRBJ1-4
DNA: TGCAGTGCTAGAGGAGTGAGTTTGGGCCAAGGGTTTTTT
CDR3: CSARGVSLGQGFF

D: TRBD2
V: TRBV4-1
size: many
J: TRBJ2-3
DNA: TGCGCCAGCAGCCACCCGAGGACTAGCGGAACAGATACGCAGTATTTT
CDR3: CASSHPRTSGTDTQYF

D: TRBD1
V: TRBV5-1
size: NA
J: TRBJ1-6
DNA: TGCGCCAGCAGCCCGGGGGACAGGAGCTATTCACCCCTCCACTTT
CDR3: CASSPGDRSYSPLHF

D: NA
V: TRBV7-2
size: many
J: TRBJ2-7
DNA: TGTGCCAGCAGTCCGATGGGAAACGCCGAGGAGCAGTACTTC
CDR3: CASSPMGNAEEQYF

D: NA
V: TRBV19
size: few
J: TRBJ2-7
DNA: TGTGCCAGTAGTTCCCGGCGAGTGCCCTACGAGCAGTACTTC
CDR3: CASSSRRVPYEQYF

D: TRBD2
V: TRBV4-1
size: few
J: TRBJ2-2
DNA: TGCGCCAGCAGCCAGGGGGGACTAGCGGCCACCGGGGAGCTGTTTTTT
CDR3: CASSQGGLAATGELFF

D: NA
V: TRBV5-1
size: NA
J: TRBJ2-6
DNA: TGCGCCAGCAGCCCACGGGACACCACCTCTGGGGCCAACGTCCTGACTTTC
CDR3: CASSPRDTTSGANVLTF

D: TRBD2
V: TRBV5-6
size: NA
J: TRBJ2-3
DNA: TGTGCCAGCAGCTTGGAGAGCGGGAGGCCGGCAGATACGCAGTATTTT
CDR3: CASSLESGRPADTQYF

D: NA
V: TRBV18
size: NA
J: TRBJ2-2
DNA: TGTGCCAGCTCAGCGAGAAAGGGTAGCGGGAACACCGGGGAGCTGTTTTTT
CDR3: CASSARKGSGNTGELFF

D: NA
V: TRBV7-6
size: few
J: TRBJ2-5
DNA: TGTGCCAGCAGCAGTGTGGGGACGGTAGAGGAGACCCAGTACTTC
CDR3: CASSSVGTVEETQYF

D: NA
V: TRBV14
size: few
J: TRBJ2-5
DNA: TGTGCCAGCAGCCGTGGTTGGCTGACCGGGGAGACCCAGTACTTC
CDR3: CASSRGWLTGETQYF

D: TRBD2
V: TRBV18
size: many
J: TRBJ2-7
DNA: TGTGCCAGCTCCCCGAGTGTAGCGGGAGTCGGCTACGAGCAGTACTTC
CDR3: CASSPSVAGVGYEQYF

D: NA
V: TRBV14
size: NA
J: TRBJ2-1
DNA: TGTGCCAGCAGCCAAGACGAATGGGCTCTGGGTCATGAGCAGTTCTTC
CDR3: CASSQDEWALGHEQFF

D: TRBD1
V: TRBV29-1
size: many
J: TRBJ2-7
DNA: TGCAGCGTCCAGAAAGGGGGCATTTACGAGCAGTACTTC
CDR3: CSVQKGGIYEQYF

D: NA
V: TRBV5-5
size: NA
J: TRBJ1-1
DNA: TGTGCCAGCAGCTTTTGGGGTATGAACACTGGAGCTTTCTTT
CDR3: CASSFWGMNTGAFF

D: TRBD2
V: TRBV10-3
size: NA
J: TRBJ2-1
DNA: TGTGCCATCAGCTACGTGGGAGCGGGAGAAGGGGGTGAGCAGTTCTTC
CDR3: CAISYVGAGEGGEQFF

D: TRBD2
V: TRBV7-9
size: many
J: TRBJ2-1
DNA: TGTGCCAGCAGCCTAAGCGGGGCCACCTACAATGAGCAGTTCTTC
CDR3: CASSLSGATYNEQFF

D: TRBD2
V: TRBV6-1
size: NA
J: TRBJ2-2
DNA: TGTGCCAGCAGACTAGCGGGAGATATCGGGGAGCTGTTTTTT
CDR3: CASRLAGDIGELFF

D: NA
V: TRBV11-2
size: NA
J: TRBJ2-7
DNA: TGTGCCAGCGGATACAGGGCTGGCGAGCAGTACTTC
CDR3: CASGYRAGEQYF

D: NA
V: TRBV10-1
size: few
J: TRBJ1-5
DNA: TGCGCCAGCCTGGATAACAGGGTGGGCAATCAGCCCCAGCATTTT
CDR3: CASLDNRVGNQPQHF

D: NA
V: TRBV4-3
size: NA
J: TRBJ1-1
DNA: TGCGCCAGCAGAAACAGGGCATCGAACACTGAAGCTTTCTTT
CDR3: CASRNRASNTEAFF

D: NA
V: TRBV2
size: many
J: TRBJ2-3
DNA: TGTGCCAGCAGTGTTGAGCGGGATACGCAGTATTTT
CDR3: CASSVERDTQYF

D: NA
V: TRBV11-1
size: many
J: TRBJ2-1
DNA: TGTGCCAGCAGCTCGCCCGGTACGTGGGACAATGAGCAGTTCTTC
CDR3: CASSSPGTWDNEQFF

D: NA
V: TRBV2
size: few
J: TRBJ2-1
DNA: TGTGCCAGCAGTGAAGGGGCCAATGAGCAGTTCTTC
CDR3: CASSEGANEQFF

D: TRBD2
V: TRBV6-1
size: NA
J: TRBJ2-7
DNA: TGTGCCAGCATTAAAGCGAGCGGGAGGTCCTACGAGCAGTACTTC
CDR3: CASIKASGRSYEQYF